The 21 T cell receptor beta chains below come from one sample, sequenced in a study of long-term antiretroviral therapy in people with HIV. The assay, immunoSEQ v3.0, was run at survey level. Here immunoSEQ multiplex PCR was the method, and the copy in TCRdb shows in-frame clones only, minus some. The profile shows 20,000 to 30,000 clones, roughly 85% of them singletons. Sequencing was performed on unsorted PBMCs, taken 2.3 years after starting antiretroviral therapy. Every receptor here comes from a middle-aged man with HIV.

The V gene is TRBV19, the J gene TRBJ2-1; 10 bases align to TRBD2. The V gene end was trimmed by 8 bases and the J gene end by 3 bases; junction bases not matched to a gene: 4. Looked up from germline, CDR1 is LNHDA and CDR2 is SQIVND (reference sequence). The length of the CDR3 is 14 residues. CDR3 DNA sequence: TGTGCCAGTGGAATAGCGGGAGGCTACAATGAGCAGTTCTTC. It specifies CASGIAGGYNEQFF.

The gene calls are TRBV27 and TRBJ1-6, with 10 bases aligning to TRBD1. The CDR3 extends over 13 amino acids. The ends lost 5 bases at V and 15 bases at J; junction bases unmatched: 7. The germline V gene has CDR1 MNHEY and CDR2 SMNVEV (reference sequence). CDR3 nucleotide sequence: TGTGCCAGCAGTCCCGGGACAGGGGTTCACCTCCACTTT. Translating it yields CASSPGTGVHLHF.

The chain couples TRBV5-1 to TRBJ1-1, with TRBD1 as a possible D gene (6 bases). CDR3 length: 15 residues. Trimming left V 0 bases short and J 0 bases short, with 9 bases between. Germline assignment: CDR1 SGHRS and CDR2 YFSETQ. CDR3 residues: CASSLVGQLNTEAFF. The CDR3 coding sequence is TGCGCCAGCAGCTTGGTGGGACAACTGAACACTGAAGCTTTCTTT.

The chain links TRBV25-1 to TRBJ2-2, with 11 bases lining up with TRBD1. Per the germline V gene, CDR1 is MGHDK and CDR2 is SYGVNS. This CDR3 is 17 amino acids long. The V gene end was trimmed by 3 bases and the J gene end by 2 bases; junction bases not matched to a gene: 5. For the CDR3, the DNA is TGTGCCAGCAGTGATTGGGGACAGGGGGGAAACACCGGGGAGCTGTTTTTT. Amino acids: CASSDWGQGGNTGELFF.

The chain recombines TRBV27 with TRBJ1-4, with 12 bases matching TRBD1. V trimming: 8 bases; J trimming: 8 bases; junction bases outside the gene matches: 6. Germline V lookup: CDR1 MNHEY, CDR2 SMNVEV (reference sequence). This CDR3 is 14 amino acids long. CDR3 bases: TGTGCCAGCTCTCCGGGACAGGGGGCAGAAAAACTGTTTTTT. Its protein product is CASSPGQGAEKLFF.

The rearrangement uses TRBV9 and TRBJ2-7; possibly TRBD2 for D (6 bases). With 1 base removed from V and 2 bases from J, the gap between germline ends came to 13 bases. This CDR3 contains 15 residues. Looked up from germline, CDR1 is SGDLS and CDR2 is YYNGEE. CDR3 loop: CASSVQPGLTYEQYF. The CDR3 bases are TGTGCCAGCAGCGTACAACCGGGACTGACCTACGAGCAGTACTTC.

This sequence joins TRBV11-2 and TRBJ1-6, with a tentative D call TRBD1 (5 bases). With 0 bases removed from V and 5 bases from J, the gap between germline ends came to 14 bases. Per germline, CDR1 SGHAT and CDR2 FQNNGV. The CDR3 length is 17 residues. The CDR3 region is CASSLDDRAGNNSPLHF. The CDR3 DNA sequence: TGTGCCAGCAGCTTAGATGATAGGGCAGGGAATAATTCACCCCTCCACTTT.

This clone was detected only once. The rearrangement links TRBV4-2 to TRBJ1-4, with D perhaps TRBD1 (5 bases). Germline values: CDR1 LGHNA, CDR2 YNFKEQ. Trimming pared 1 base from V and 4 bases from J, leaving 10 bases between. The CDR3 runs to 15 residues. CDR3 sequence: CASSQVAQVNEKLFF. The CDR3 DNA sequence: TGTGCCAGCAGCCAAGTCGCACAGGTTAATGAAAAACTGTTTTTT.

The table lists this clone with a few counts. V usage is TRBV28 and J usage is TRBJ2-7; D not resolved. The CDR3 extends over 11 amino acids. Trimming removed 5 bases at V and 6 bases at J, with 8 bases between. Germline CDR1 reads MDHEN; CDR2 reads SYDVKM. In DNA, the CDR3 is TGTGCCAGCAGTACTGGAAGCGAGCAGTACTTC. Translation gives CASSTGSEQYF.

The V gene is TRBV7-3, the J gene TRBJ2-7; 7 positions agree with TRBD2. The CDR3 is 15 residues long. Trimming at V came to 4 bases and at J to 3 bases, leaving 9 bases not matched to a gene. Per germline, CDR1 SGHTA and CDR2 FQGTGA. The CDR3 coding sequence is TGTGCCAGCAGCTCATCGAGCGGGACCGACTACGAGCAGTACTTC. Its protein product is CASSSSSGTDYEQYF.

The V call is TRBV4-1, the J call TRBJ2-7; the match to TRBD1 covers 10 bases. Germline-derived CDR1 and CDR2 are MGHRA and YSYEKL. Unmatched junction bases numbered 8, after V lost 4 bases and J lost 5 bases. This CDR3 spans 15 amino acids. DNA of the CDR3: TGCGCCAGCAGCCGACTAACCGGGACAGGGGACGAGCAGTACTTC. Its translation: CASSRLTGTGDEQYF.

The V and J genes are TRBV7-6 and TRBJ1-1; D gene unclear. Germline-derived CDR1 and CDR2 are SGHVS and FNYEAQ. The CDR3 runs to 13 residues. The ends were cut back, 3 bases at V and 4 bases at J, with 9 bases in the middle. The CDR3 protein is CASSFPSTTEAFF. DNA for the CDR3: TGTGCCAGCAGCTTTCCCTCGACCACTGAAGCTTTCTTT. Based on the CDR3 plus reference TRBV7-6 and TRBJ1-1, the full variable domain is GAGVSQSPRYKVTKRGQDVALRCDPISGHVSLYWYRQALGQGPEFLTYFNYEAQQDKSGLPNDRFSAERPEGSISTLTIQRTEQRDSAMYRCASSFPSTTEAFFGQGTRLTVV.

V usage is TRBV28 and J usage is TRBJ1-1, with D maybe TRBD1 (6 bases). Germline lookup yields CDR1 MDHEN and CDR2 SYDVKM. Trimming pared 2 bases from V and 4 bases from J, leaving 11 bases between. The CDR3 sequence is 14 residues long. The CDR3 here is CASSLGGRGTEAFF. In DNA, the CDR3 is TGTGCCAGCAGTTTAGGGGGCCGGGGCACTGAAGCTTTCTTT.

DNA of the CDR3: TGCGCCAGCAGCCAAGATCGGGGGTCTGGAAACACCATATATTTT. Translated: CASSQDRGSGNTIYF. This chain links TRBV4-1 with TRBJ1-3; the D gene is possibly TRBD1 (5 bases). Germline V gene data show CDR1 as MGHRA and CDR2 as YSYEKL. The CDR3 runs 15 residues. V lost 0 bases to trimming and J lost 1 base, with 7 bases between them.

The chain couples TRBV7-8 to TRBJ1-2; 8 bases map to TRBD1. This CDR3 has 16 residues. V lost 1 base and J lost 4; bases outside the gene matches: 8. Germline V gene lookup returns CDR1 SGHVS and CDR2 FQNEAQ. The CDR3 nucleotides read TGTGCCAGCAGCTTAGGGATTCAGGGGGCGGCCTATGGCTACACCTTC. Its translation: CASSLGIQGAAYGYTF.

The J gene is TRBJ2-1, the V gene TRBV19; D call uncertain. In germline, CDR1 is LNHDA, CDR2 SQIVND (reference sequence). The CDR3 has 15 amino acids. The germline V and J ends were trimmed by 6 bases and 0 bases, with 12 bases remaining between them. CDR3 DNA sequence: TGTGCCAGTAGCCGATCGGCCAACTCCTACAATGAGCAGTTCTTC. This sequence encodes CASSRSANSYNEQFF.

The J gene is TRBJ2-7, the V gene TRBV6-5; 8 positions agree with TRBD1. This CDR3 has 13 amino acids. J lost 6 bases, V lost 5 bases, and 6 bases had no gene match. CDR1 is MNHEY and CDR2 is SVGAGI in the germline V gene. The CDR3, as DNA: TGTGCCAGCAGTCCGGACAGGGACGTCGAGCAGTACTTC. Translating gives CASSPDRDVEQYF.

This chain joins TRBV6-5 and TRBJ2-5, with 12 bases matching TRBD2. The J segment lost 0 bases and the V segment lost 5 bases, leaving 1 base of the junction unmatched. Looked up from germline, CDR1 is MNHEY and CDR2 is SVGAGI. CDR3 length: 15 amino acids. In nucleotides, the CDR3 is TGTGCCAGCAGTCGACTAGCGGGGGACCAAGAGACCCAGTACTTC. It yields the protein CASSRLAGDQETQYF.

The V call is TRBV6-5, the J call TRBJ2-5; 13 bases fit TRBD2. Germline V CDR1 and CDR2: MNHEY, SVGAGI. The V gene end was trimmed by 7 bases and the J gene end by 3 bases; junction bases not matched to a gene: 5. This CDR3 spans 15 amino acids. Here the CDR3 reads CASKIGTSGKETQYF. Here the CDR3 DNA reads TGTGCCAGCAAAATAGGGACTAGCGGGAAAGAGACCCAGTACTTC.

The chain's CDR3 is CASSQDVRSYSNQPQHF. In DNA, the CDR3 is TGCGCCAGCAGCCAAGACGTCCGCTCTTATAGCAATCAGCCCCAGCATTTT. The rearrangement uses TRBV4-1 and TRBJ1-5; no definite D call. This CDR3 contains 17 residues. V dropped 0 bases and J dropped 0 bases, with 12 bases sitting between them. The germline V gene encodes CDR1 MGHRA and CDR2 YSYEKL.

This chain connects TRBV2 to TRBJ1-2, with 10 nucleotides matching TRBD1. In germline, CDR1 is SNHLY, CDR2 FYNNEI. Trimming cost V 3 bases and J 10 bases; bases outside gene matches: 8. This CDR3 contains 14 residues. Written as DNA, the CDR3 is TGTGCCAGCAGTGATAAGAGGACAGGGGGAGTCTACACCTTC. It translates to CASSDKRTGGVYTF.